The 20 T cell receptor beta chains presented below share a single source sample, sequenced in a study of graft-versus-host responses after intestinal transplantation. Some clones are missing from TCRdb's copy, which holds only in-frame ones; the method was immunoSEQ multiplex PCR. Of 80,000 to 100,000 clones listed, approximately 87% are singletons. The antigens of these receptors remain unknown. The sequencing used unstimulated CD4+ T cells sorted from spleen or lymph node cells, collected before intestinal transplant. These receptors all stem from a human donor who received an intestinal transplant.

The chain uses TRBV2 and TRBJ1-2; TRBD1 aligns across 9 bases. Per germline, CDR1 SNHLY and CDR2 FYNNEI. J was trimmed by 5 bases and V by 5 bases; bases with no gene match: 6. The CDR3 loop spans 14 amino acids. DNA for the CDR3: TGTGCCAGCAGTCCCGGACAGGGGTGGTATGGCTACACCTTC. It translates to CASSPGQGWYGYTF.

The V and J genes are TRBV2 and TRBJ1-1, with a tentative D call TRBD1 (5 bases). Germline V lookup: CDR1 SNHLY, CDR2 FYNNEI. This CDR3 has 15 amino acids. Trimming stripped 7 bases from V and 0 bases from J, with 15 bases between. The CDR3 DNA sequence: TGTGCCAGCAAGGCGGGGCCGGCCATGAACACTGAAGCTTTCTTT. This translates into CASKAGPAMNTEAFF.

The V gene is TRBV7-2, the J gene TRBJ2-2; tentatively, D is TRBD2 (5 bases). Per germline, CDR1 SGHTA and CDR2 FQGNSA. CDR3 size: 13 residues. Trimming took 3 bases from V and 6 from J, leaving 8 bases between them. The CDR3 spells CASSFRGAGELFF. The CDR3 bases are TGTGCCAGCAGCTTCCGGGGTGCCGGGGAGCTGTTTTTT.

This chain uses TRBV5-1 with TRBJ2-5; D is unclear. CDR3 length: 14 residues. Germline V gives CDR1 SGHRS, CDR2 YFSETQ. V dropped 0 bases and J dropped 2 bases, with 8 bases sitting between them. The CDR3 loop is CASSLGSSQETQYF. CDR3 in DNA: TGCGCCAGCAGCTTGGGGAGCTCACAAGAGACCCAGTACTTC.

This clone was picked up one time. The genes are TRBV5-5 and TRBJ2-7; D is uncertain. Trimming took 0 bases from V and 2 from J, leaving 18 bases between them. Germline V CDR1 and CDR2: SGHKS, YYEKEE (reference sequence). This CDR3 has 17 residues. The CDR3 DNA is TGTGCCAGCAGCTTGGGTTCAATCGTGGGCAGGACCTACGAGCAGTACTTC. This encodes CASSLGSIVGRTYEQYF.

This clone was seen a single time. The rearrangement uses TRBV15 and TRBJ2-1, with 11 bases aligning to TRBD1. The CDR3 runs to 18 residues. The V gene end was trimmed by 0 bases and the J gene end by 6 bases; junction bases not matched to a gene: 10. Germline values: CDR1 LNHNV, CDR2 YYDKDF (reference sequence). CDR3 protein: CATSRDPPGQGAVNEQFF. The CDR3, as DNA: TGTGCCACCAGCAGAGACCCCCCAGGACAGGGGGCGGTCAATGAGCAGTTCTTC.

The rearrangement uses TRBV6-5 and TRBJ2-5; TRBD1 matches 10 bases. The J call may be faulty, since TRBJ2-7 better matches the DNA end. The CDR3 spans 16 residues. CDR1 MNHEY and CDR2 SVGAGI come from the germline V gene. This CDR3 reads CASSYIGTGVPYEQYF. The CDR3 coding sequence is TGTGCCAGCAGTTACATCGGGACAGGGGTACCCTACGAGCAGTACTTC.

This clone was detected only once. The chain recombines TRBV21-1 with TRBJ1-5. TRBV21-1 counts as a pseudogene. The CDR3 covers 14 residues. The DNA for the CDR3 is TGTGCCAGCAGCAGGAGAGGGAGAAATCAGCCCCAGCATTTT. Amino acids: CASSRRGRNQPQHF.

The chain combines TRBV18 with TRBJ1-5, with 9 bases aligning to TRBD1. With V trimmed by 6 bases and J by 3 bases, 6 bases remained unmatched. The CDR3 loop spans 15 amino acids. The V gene's germline CDR1 is KGHSH and CDR2 LQKENI. The CDR3 protein is CASSRTGEFNQPQHF. The CDR3 DNA reads as TGTGCCAGCTCCCGGACAGGGGAATTCAATCAGCCCCAGCATTTT.

The chain is built from TRBV10-3 and TRBJ1-1, with D possibly TRBD1 on 6 matching bases. This CDR3 spans 13 amino acids. Germline V gene sequence: CDR1 ENHRY, CDR2 SYGVKD. The ends were cut back, 10 bases at V and 0 bases at J, with 12 bases in the middle. CDR3 nucleotide sequence: TGTGCCACCCGGACAGAAATGAACACTGAAGCTTTCTTT. Residues: CATRTEMNTEAFF.

A few counts support this clone. V gene TRBV10-3 combines with J gene TRBJ1-2; D call uncertain. V was trimmed by 8 bases and J by 8 bases, leaving 12 bases between them. The length of the CDR3 is 11 residues. Germline assignment: CDR1 ENHRY and CDR2 SYGVKD. CDR3 DNA: TGTGCCATCTGGGGAGGGTGGGGCTACACCTTC. Amino acid sequence: CAIWGGWGYTF.

The sample holds a few counts of this clone. V and J are TRBV5-6 and TRBJ2-3; D may be TRBD1 (7 bases). The CDR3 extends over 16 amino acids. The germline V and J ends were trimmed by 0 bases and 4 bases, with 15 bases remaining between them. Germline V gene lookup returns CDR1 SGHDT and CDR2 YYEEEE. Here the CDR3 DNA reads TGTGCCAGCAGCTTGGAGCAGGGGGGCGTCGCAGATACGCAGTATTTT. Translation: CASSLEQGGVADTQYF.

The J gene is TRBJ2-3, the V gene TRBV5-1, with a tentative D call TRBD1 (6 bases). Germline V CDR1 and CDR2: SGHRS, YFSETQ. V lost 4 bases and J 4 bases, leaving 13 bases between the germline ends. CDR3 length: 14 residues. For the CDR3, the DNA is TGCGCCAGCAGCCCGAAACAGGGTGCAGATACGCAGTATTTT. Amino acid sequence: CASSPKQGADTQYF.

This chain connects TRBV27 to TRBJ1-5; TRBD1 matches 8 bases. This CDR3 contains 16 residues. V gave up 2 bases and J gave up 4 bases; unmatched junction bases: 7. The germline gives CDR1 MNHEY, CDR2 SMNVEV (reference sequence). CDR3 in amino acids: CASSLVSGGYNQPQHF. The DNA of the CDR3 is TGTGCCAGCAGTTTAGTGTCAGGGGGCTATAATCAGCCCCAGCATTTT.

CDR3 loop: CASSEVYRQGAPRDGYTF. CDR3 in DNA: TGTGCCAGCAGTGAGGTTTACCGACAGGGAGCCCCCCGGGATGGCTACACCTTC. This chain uses TRBV6-1 with TRBJ1-2, with TRBD1 matching over 7 bases. V shed 3 bases, J shed 6 bases, and the junction held 19 bases outside the gene matches. Per germline, CDR1 MNHNS and CDR2 SASEGT. The CDR3 totals 18 residues.

The chain recombines TRBV7-9 with TRBJ2-7; possible D gene TRBD2, 6 bases. V shed 0 bases and J shed 2 bases, with 14 bases lying between them. The CDR3 has 16 amino acids. Germline assignment: CDR1 SEHNR and CDR2 FQNEAQ (reference sequence). Here the CDR3 DNA reads TGTGCCAGCAGCTTAGCTCTAGCGTTTCTTCCCTACGAGCAGTACTTC. This encodes CASSLALAFLPYEQYF.

The chain is built from TRBV7-9 and TRBJ1-1, with 12 positions matching TRBD1. With 4 bases clipped from V and 6 bases from J, the junction kept 9 bases outside the gene matches. The CDR3 is 16 amino acids. Germline lookup yields CDR1 SEHNR and CDR2 FQNEAQ (reference sequence). The CDR3 spells CASSSLRDRGLAEAFF. For the CDR3, the DNA is TGTGCCAGCAGCTCACTCCGGGACAGGGGGCTGGCTGAAGCTTTCTTT.

This chain joins TRBV11-2 and TRBJ1-4; 8 nucleotides line up with TRBD1. The germline V gene has CDR1 SGHAT and CDR2 FQNNGV. Trimming cost V 0 bases and J 8 bases; bases outside gene matches: 8. There are 16 residues in the CDR3. The CDR3 protein is CASSLDLGQGGEKLFF. CDR3 DNA sequence: TGTGCCAGCAGCTTAGATCTCGGACAGGGTGGGGAAAAACTGTTTTTT.

This clone was observed a few times. The rearrangement uses TRBV4-1 and TRBJ1-6; D gene uncertain. There are 13 residues in the CDR3. In germline, CDR1 is MGHRA, CDR2 YSYEKL. V shed 4 bases and J shed 13 bases, with 14 bases lying between them. The CDR3 DNA follows: TGCGCCAGCAGCCCCAGAGGCGTAGAGCCCCTCCACTTT. This sequence encodes CASSPRGVEPLHF.

The chain recombines TRBV6-5 with TRBJ2-5, with 9 positions matching TRBD1. The CDR3 sequence is 14 residues long. Germline CDR1 MNHEY, CDR2 SVGAGI. J lost 7 bases, V lost 6 bases, and 9 bases had no gene match. The CDR3 sequence is CASSPGTGYTTQYF. In nucleotides, the CDR3 is TGTGCCAGCAGCCCGGGGACAGGGTATACGACCCAGTACTTC.